This passage covers 24 T cell receptor beta chains from one sample sequenced in a study of blood T cell repertoires in COVID-19. Generated by immunoSEQ multiplex PCR, the TCRdb table keeps only in-frame clones and is missing some. The sample has about 140,000 clones, more than 75% seen once; the top ten hold around 5%. The sequencing sample was made of peripheral blood. Source of these receptors: a human donor in a cohort sampled during active COVID-19.

This chain connects TRBV7-2 to TRBJ2-1, with 15 bases identical to TRBD2. The germline V gene encodes CDR1 SGHTA and CDR2 FQGNSA. Losses at the gene ends were 5 bases for V and 5 bases for J; bases not matched to a gene: 10. The CDR3 has 18 residues. The CDR3 region has the DNA TGTGCCAGCAGCAGATGGACTAGCGGGGGGGCAAGGAACAATGAGCAGTTCTTC. This gives the protein CASSRWTSGGARNNEQFF.

The table lists this clone with a count of one. J is TRBJ1-1 and V is TRBV6-5; the D is unclear. The CDR3 loop spans 14 amino acids. Germline CDR1 and CDR2: MNHEY and SVGAGI. Trimming shortened V by 7 bases and J by 5 bases, and 17 bases separated the two germline ends. The chain's CDR3 is CASKYRVTGTEAFF. DNA of the CDR3: TGTGCCAGCAAGTACCGGGTGACGGGGACTGAAGCTTTCTTT.

This chain's CDR3 is CASSPRGRGGWNEQFF. DNA of the CDR3: TGTGCCAGCAGCCCTCGTGGGAGGGGGGGTTGGAATGAGCAGTTCTTC. V and J are TRBV3-1 (or the pseudogene TRBV3-2) and TRBJ2-1; a possible D gene is TRBD2 (7 bases). V shed 4 bases and J shed 7 bases, with 20 bases lying between them. The CDR3 is 16 amino acids. The germline gives CDR1 LGHDT, CDR2 YNNKEL (reference sequence).

The rearrangement links TRBV25-1 to TRBJ1-1; TRBD1 is a possible D gene (5 bases). V lost 6 bases and J lost 2, with 13 bases in between. The CDR3 covers 14 residues. In germline, CDR1 is MGHDK, CDR2 SYGVNS. The CDR3: CASSPPRGNTEAFF. In DNA form, the CDR3 reads TGTGCCAGCAGCCCCCCTAGGGGCAACACTGAAGCTTTCTTT.

J is TRBJ2-7 and V is TRBV5-6; TRBD1 aligns across 7 bases. After removal of 0 bases from V and 3 bases from J, the junction contained 6 bases not matched to a gene. The CDR3 is 15 amino acids. CDR1 and CDR2 (germline): SGHDT, YYEEEE. CDR3 region: CASSLGQGAHYEQYF. Written as DNA, the CDR3 is TGTGCCAGCAGCTTGGGACAGGGAGCCCACTACGAGCAGTACTTC.

The CDR3 DNA follows: TGTGCCAGCTCACCAATTGGTCCAGCGGGAGGCCCTGGAGCCAAAAACATTCAGTACTTC. Translation gives CASSPIGPAGGPGAKNIQYF. The gene calls are TRBV18 and TRBJ2-4; TRBD2 matches 9 bases. There are 20 residues in the CDR3. Germline CDR1 is KGHSH and CDR2 is LQKENI. V dropped 2 bases and J dropped 0; count of bases not matched to a gene: 14.

This chain links TRBV2 with TRBJ2-7; possible D gene TRBD1, 6 bases. This CDR3 is built from 17 residues. Germline loops: CDR1 SNHLY, CDR2 FYNNEI. Trimming shortened V by 5 bases and J by 6 bases, and 26 bases separated the two germline ends. In DNA, the CDR3 is TGTGCCAGCAGTACCAACTACAGGGTGAGGGCGCGAACCGAGCAGTACTTC. Translated, it gives CASSTNYRVRARTEQYF.

J is TRBJ2-7 and V is TRBV12-3 or TRBV12-4; D might be TRBD2 (5 bases). V was shortened by 6 bases and J by 1 base, with 7 bases between the two germline ends. This CDR3 contains 12 residues. The CDR3, as DNA: TGTGCCAGCAGGAGGGCTTCCTACGAGCAGTACTTC. Translating gives CASRRASYEQYF.

In this sample, this clone turned up once. The chain has TRBV18 and TRBJ1-2, with 7 bases fitting TRBD1. The germline gives CDR1 KGHSH, CDR2 LQKENI. The J segment lost 2 bases and the V segment lost 3 bases, leaving 9 bases of the junction unmatched. The CDR3 is 16 residues long. CDR3 region: CASSPLIPGQNYGYTF. As DNA, the CDR3 is TGTGCCAGCTCACCCTTAATACCGGGACAGAACTATGGCTACACCTTC.

This chain links TRBV11-3 with TRBJ2-1; 8 bases map to TRBD2. Per germline, CDR1 SGHNT and CDR2 YENEEA. This CDR3 region has 16 residues. Unmatched junction bases numbered 8, after V lost 5 bases and J lost 2 bases. The CDR3 coding sequence is TGTGCCAGCAGCCCCCGCGGAGCGGGGGCCTACAATGAGCAGTTCTTC. Translation gives CASSPRGAGAYNEQFF.

The V gene is TRBV28, the J gene TRBJ2-1; 11 bases fit TRBD2. The CDR3 totals 15 residues. Trimming cost V 5 bases and J 3 bases; bases outside gene matches: 3. Germline CDR1 and CDR2: MDHEN and SYDVKM. CDR3 DNA sequence: TGTGCCAGCAGTGCCGGGACTAGCGGCTACAATGAGCAGTTCTTC. It encodes CASSAGTSGYNEQFF. The variable domain in full, with the rest retrieved from reference TRBV28 and TRBJ2-1, is DVKVTQSSRYLVKRTGEKVFLECVQDMDHENMFWYRQDPGLGLRLIYFSYDVKMKEKGDIPEGYSVSREKKERFSLILESASTNQTSMYLCASSAGTSGYNEQFFGPGTRLTVL.

The genes are TRBV13 and TRBJ2-3; 9 bases are shared with TRBD2. With 5 bases clipped from V and 2 bases from J, the junction kept 11 bases outside the gene matches. Germline V gene lookup returns CDR1 PRHDT and CDR2 FYEKMQ (reference sequence). The CDR3 has 17 residues. CDR3 sequence reads: CASSREGSGGSTDTQYF. The DNA of the CDR3 is TGTGCCAGCAGCCGCGAGGGGAGCGGGGGGTCCACAGATACGCAGTATTTT.

The rearrangement joins TRBV24-1 to TRBJ2-5, with D perhaps TRBD2 (7 bases). Germline assignment: CDR1 KGHDR and CDR2 SFDVKD. The V end lost 3 bases, the J end lost 3 bases, and 16 bases lay between the germline ends. The CDR3 is 16 amino acids. For the CDR3, the DNA is TGTGCCACCAGTGATGTTAAAGGGGGGGGCGAAGAGACCCAGTACTTC. Translating it yields CATSDVKGGGEETQYF.

The gene calls are TRBV7-8 and TRBJ2-1; tentative D call: TRBD2 (5 bases). Trimming left V 5 bases short and J 1 base short, with 6 bases between. CDR1 is SGHVS and CDR2 is FQNEAQ in the germline V gene. The CDR3 sequence is 13 residues long. DNA of the CDR3: TGTGCCAGCAGCACGGGGTCCTACAATGAGCAGTTCTTC. It yields the protein CASSTGSYNEQFF. The variable domain in full, completed from reference TRBV7-8 and TRBJ2-1, reads GAGVSQSPRYKVAKRGQDVALRCDPISGHVSLFWYQQALGQGPEFLTYFQNEAQLDKSGLPSDRFFAERPEGSVSTLKIQRTQQEDSAVYLCASSTGSYNEQFFGPGTRLTVL.

The chain couples TRBV5-4 to TRBJ2-6, with D unresolved. The ends were cut back, 2 bases at V and 0 bases at J, with 3 bases in the middle. The CDR3 loop spans 14 amino acids. Germline V lookup: CDR1 SGHNT, CDR2 YYREEE (reference sequence). CDR3 DNA sequence: TGTGCCAGCAGCTTATACTCTGGGGCCAACGTCCTGACTTTC. Translating it yields CASSLYSGANVLTF.

This sequence joins TRBV5-6 and TRBJ2-1, with a weak D call TRBD1 (6 bases). V lost 3 bases, J lost 8 bases, and 18 bases lay in between. The CDR3 runs to 15 residues. Germline V gene data show CDR1 as SGHDT and CDR2 as YYEEEE. CDR3 residues: CASSSRLWGLDEQFF. CDR3 in DNA: TGTGCCAGCAGCTCCCGCCTATGGGGGCTGGATGAGCAGTTCTTC.

The rearrangement uses TRBV7-9 and TRBJ2-1; tentative D call: TRBD1 (6 bases). The CDR3 has 15 amino acids. Trimming cost V 1 base and J 9 bases, with 16 bases left between them. The germline V gene has CDR1 SEHNR and CDR2 FQNEAQ (reference sequence). This CDR3 reads CASSLVISGAGEQFF. The CDR3 nucleotides are TGTGCCAGCAGCTTAGTTATTTCAGGGGCGGGTGAGCAGTTCTTC.

This chain connects TRBV19 to TRBJ2-3; weak D call: TRBD1 (6 bases). The CDR3 has 15 residues. The V gene's germline CDR1 is LNHDA and CDR2 SQIVND (reference sequence). The V end was cut by 0 bases, the J end by 2 bases, with 9 bases between. CDR3 region: CASSIEQGTTDTQYF. As DNA, the CDR3 is TGTGCCAGTAGTATAGAGCAGGGGACCACAGATACGCAGTATTTT.

This clone has a handful of counts. The chain's CDR3 is CATSSPGTSDPMGTDTQYF. DNA for the CDR3: TGTGCCACCAGCAGCCCCGGGACTAGCGACCCGATGGGGACAGATACGCAGTATTTT. This chain links TRBV15 with TRBJ2-3; TRBD2 matches at 10 bases. This CDR3 has 19 amino acids. The J segment lost 3 bases and the V segment lost 3 bases, leaving 15 bases of the junction unmatched. Germline CDR1 reads LNHNV; CDR2 reads YYDKDF (reference sequence).

The V gene is TRBV6-5, the J gene TRBJ1-4, with 10 bases matching TRBD1. This CDR3 contains 14 residues. Germline loops: CDR1 MNHEY, CDR2 SVGAGI. V trimming: 6 bases; J trimming: 6 bases; junction bases outside the gene matches: 4. CDR3 sequence (DNA): TGTGCCAGCAGCCTGGACAGGGGGGATGAAAAACTGTTTTTT. Encoded protein: CASSLDRGDEKLFF.

This clone was seen only once. V and J are TRBV5-1 and TRBJ2-1; 7 bases match TRBD2. The CDR3 runs to 15 residues. Germline V gene data show CDR1 as SGHRS and CDR2 as YFSETQ. Unmatched junction bases numbered 3, after V lost 0 bases and J lost 3 bases. The CDR3 protein is CASSLEPGGYNEQFF. The CDR3 DNA sequence: TGCGCCAGCAGCTTGGAGCCGGGGGGCTACAATGAGCAGTTCTTC. Based on the CDR3 plus reference TRBV5-1 and TRBJ2-1, the full variable domain is KAGVTQTPRYLIKTRGQQVTLSCSPISGHRSVSWYQQTPGQGLQFLFEYFSETQRNKGNFPGRFSGRQFSNSRSEMNVSTLELGDSALYLCASSLEPGGYNEQFFGPGTRLTVL.

The CDR3 here is CAITPGTGRYYGYTF. DNA of the CDR3: TGTGCCATCACCCCCGGGACAGGGAGATACTATGGCTACACCTTC. The gene calls are TRBV10-3 and TRBJ1-2; 9 bases map to TRBD1. Trimming cost V 7 bases and J 3 bases; bases outside gene matches: 9. The CDR3 sequence is 15 residues long. Looked up from germline, CDR1 is ENHRY and CDR2 is SYGVKD.

The V call is TRBV19, the J call TRBJ1-3; no definite D call. The CDR3 is 15 residues long. The V end lost 6 bases, the J end lost 0 bases, and 12 bases lay between the germline ends. The germline V gene encodes CDR1 LNHDA and CDR2 SQIVND (reference sequence). The CDR3 DNA reads TGTGCCAGTAGGAGCGGGGTGAGCTCTGGAAACACCATATATTTT. It is translated as CASRSGVSSGNTIYF.

This sequence joins TRBV5-1 and TRBJ1-1; D is unresolved. CDR1 is SGHRS and CDR2 is YFSETQ in the germline V gene. The CDR3 has 15 amino acids. V was trimmed by 3 bases and J by 3 bases, leaving 15 bases between them. The CDR3 reads CASSWASQFDTEAFF. DNA of the CDR3: TGCGCCAGCAGCTGGGCAAGCCAGTTCGACACTGAAGCTTTCTTT.